These 10 T cell receptor beta chains were all obtained from the same sample, sequenced in a study of T cell responses to AZD1222 COVID-19 vaccine. The repertoire was sequenced with immunoSEQ multiplex PCR; TCRdb's copy has only in-frame clones and lacks some. Among around 200,000 clones listed, 80% to 95% were seen once. The starting material was peripheral blood, obtained 28 days after the second dose of the MenACWY control vaccine. The receptors stem from an adult who received the MenACWY meningococcal vaccine as a control.

The V call is TRBV10-1, the J call TRBJ1-2; 8 positions agree with TRBD1. The CDR3 loop spans 13 amino acids. Germline assignment: CDR1 WNHNN and CDR2 SYGVQD (reference sequence). V was pared by 6 bases and J by 6 bases, with 6 bases of the junction left unmatched. CDR3 DNA: TGCGCCAGCAGCGGGGACAGGTTAAATGGCTACACCTTC. Encoded protein: CASSGDRLNGYTF.

Of note for this clone: Other nucleotide sequences in the sample specify the same CDR3. The chain employs TRBV3-1 (or the pseudogene TRBV3-2) and TRBJ1-5; 7 positions match TRBD1. V lost 1 base, J lost 4 bases, and 4 bases stayed unmatched. The length of the CDR3 is 15 residues. Germline loops: CDR1 LGHDT, CDR2 YNNKEL (reference sequence). The DNA of the CDR3 is TGTGCCAGCAGCCAAGTCGCAGGGGGAAATCAGCCCCAGCATTTT. This codes for CASSQVAGGNQPQHF.

The J gene is TRBJ2-7, the V gene TRBV9; 8 bases agree with TRBD2. This CDR3 is built from 16 residues. Germline assignment: CDR1 SGDLS and CDR2 YYNGEE. J was trimmed by 2 bases and V by 0 bases; bases with no gene match: 7. DNA of the CDR3: TGTGCCAGCAGCGTAGAGGGATCGGGGGGGACCTACGAGCAGTACTTC. Protein product: CASSVEGSGGTYEQYF.

This clone was detected only once. This chain uses TRBV10-3 with TRBJ1-5; the D is unclear. Trimming shortened V by 4 bases and J by 3 bases, and 13 bases separated the two germline ends. The CDR3 runs to 15 residues. Per germline, CDR1 ENHRY and CDR2 SYGVKD. CDR3 in amino acids: CAISASGPDNQPQHF. The CDR3, as DNA: TGTGCCATCAGTGCGTCAGGCCCTGACAATCAGCCCCAGCATTTT.

CDR3 loop: CASSEYVGQGKSSPLHF. The CDR3 DNA sequence: TGTGCCAGCAGTGAATATGTAGGGCAGGGCAAGAGTTCACCCCTCCACTTT. The chain employs TRBV25-1 and TRBJ1-6; D might be TRBD1 (5 bases). V dropped 0 bases and J dropped 9 bases, with 18 bases sitting between them. This CDR3 has 17 residues. Germline-derived CDR1 and CDR2 are MGHDK and SYGVNS.

This rearrangement joins TRBV5-1 to TRBJ1-2, with 7 bases that match TRBD1. V shed 5 bases, J shed 0 bases, and the junction held 4 bases outside the gene matches. The length of the CDR3 is 14 residues. Looked up from germline, CDR1 is SGHRS and CDR2 is YFSETQ. CDR3 loop: CASRPGQTNYGYTF. Written as DNA, the CDR3 is TGCGCCAGCAGGCCGGGACAGACTAACTATGGCTACACCTTC.

The chain recombines TRBV3-1 (or the pseudogene TRBV3-2) with TRBJ1-1; D is unresolved. Germline V gene data show CDR1 as LGHDT and CDR2 as YNNKEL (reference sequence). This CDR3 spans 14 amino acids. V was shortened by 4 bases and J by 4 bases, with 13 bases between the two germline ends. The CDR3 nucleotides are TGTGCCAGCAGCCGTAGCGACATAACCACTGAAGCTTTCTTT. The encoded protein is CASSRSDITTEAFF.

The V and J genes are TRBV10-3 and TRBJ2-1; 10 nucleotides match TRBD2. The CDR3 loop spans 14 amino acids. Trimming at V came to 5 bases and at J to 5 bases, leaving 3 bases not matched to a gene. Per germline, CDR1 ENHRY and CDR2 SYGVKD. The CDR3 loop reads CAISPSGGNNEQFF. The CDR3, as DNA: TGTGCCATCAGTCCTAGCGGGGGCAACAATGAGCAGTTCTTC.

The chain combines TRBV27 with TRBJ2-7, with a weak D call TRBD1 (5 bases). V was shortened by 4 bases and J by 9 bases, with 19 bases between the two germline ends. The CDR3 totals 14 residues. In germline, CDR1 is MNHEY, CDR2 SMNVEV (reference sequence). CDR3 in DNA: TGTGCCAGCAGTTATGGCAGGGCCACCTATAGGCAGTACTTC. Amino acid sequence: CASSYGRATYRQYF.

The chain links TRBV12-3 or TRBV12-4 to TRBJ1-2; D uncertain. The CDR3 consists of 13 residues. Trimming shortened V by 6 bases and J by 1 base, and 9 bases separated the two germline ends. CDR3 coding DNA: TGTGCCAGCAGCGTGGGCAGTAACTATGGCTACACCTTC. Its protein is CASSVGSNYGYTF.